This T cell receptor beta chain came from a study of blood T cell repertoires in COVID-19. The assay was immunoSEQ multiplex PCR, and TCRdb's table has in-frame clones only and misses some. The sample yields about 330,000 clones, about 92% seen once. Recruits, aged roughly 18 to 95 years, lived in around 24 US areas. Clinical history as reported by participants underpinned cohort assignment. Looked up from germline, CDR1 is SGHAT and CDR2 is FQNNGV. V dropped 1 base and J dropped 2; count of bases not matched to a gene: 1. The CDR3 has 15 residues. This sequence was found in a woman aged 25 to 39 who had recovered from COVID-19. This chain connects TRBV11-2 to TRBJ2-1; 8 bases match TRBD2. Material for sequencing was PBMCs or T cells enriched from blood (not recorded which). The DNA of the CDR3 is TGTGCCAGCAGCTTAGCGGGAGGGCCCTACAATGAGCAGTTCTTC. Amino acids: CASSLAGGPYNEQFF.